The 2 T cell receptor beta chains reported below all come from one sample, sequenced in a study of regulatory T cells in long-lasting Graves disease. Building the TCR beta libraries relied on iRepertoire HTBI primers, and CDR3 regions underwent Arm-PCR. TCRdb used MiXCR to reprocess the multiplex PCR reads, holding one entry per CDR3 protein. This table holds hundreds of thousands of distinct CDR3 sequences, around a fifth found once. Sample time point: persistent/refractory GD, antithyroid drugs over 5 years with positive TRAb. Preparation of the TCR library used RNA extracted from PBMCs. The material sequenced was peripheral blood mononuclear cells (PBMCs), taken when the disease was refractory, from a patient treated with antithyroid drugs. The source of these receptors is a female donor with Graves disease.

V is TRBV20-1 and J is TRBJ1-5, with 9 bases fitting TRBD1. Germline CDR1 is DFQATT and CDR2 is SNEGSKA (reference sequence). Unmatched junction bases numbered 10, after V lost 6 bases and J lost 7 bases. The CDR3 covers 14 residues. CDR3 sequence (DNA): TGCAGTGCATCAACAGGGGGCGCAGGGCAGCCCCAGCATTTT. It is translated as CSASTGGAGQPQHF.

In its sample, this clonotype was seen a few times. This sequence may be a read error, since a much larger clone differs from it by one base. The CDR3 end shows no conserved phenylalanine or tryptophan, and so a read error is likely. This chain links TRBV29-1 with TRBJ1-1; a weak D match, TRBD1 (6 bases). CDR3 length equals 14 residues. Germline CDR1 SQVTM, CDR2 ANQGSEA. V shed 6 bases and J shed 3 bases, with 17 bases lying between them. The CDR3 coding sequence is TGCAGCGTCAACTTCGGGGGGCTGGACACTGAAGCTTTCTCT. Its protein is CSVNFGGLDTEAFS.